These 3 T cell receptor beta chains originate from one sample sequenced in a study of blood T cell repertoires in COVID-19. TCRdb's table, derived via immunoSEQ multiplex PCR, lists solely in-frame clones and lacks some. In the table there are 65,000 or so clones, approximately 78% of which are singletons. The sequencing sample was made of peripheral blood. The receptors shown here come from a man at least 80 years old with acute or convalescent COVID-19.

This chain connects TRBV6-5 to TRBJ1-2; TRBD1 aligns across 7 bases. Germline V gene data show CDR1 as MNHEY and CDR2 as SVGAGI. V was pared by 5 bases and J by 4 bases, with 7 bases of the junction left unmatched. This CDR3 comprises 14 residues. The CDR3 region is CASSRGGQTYGYTF. CDR3 DNA: TGTGCCAGCAGTCGAGGGGGACAGACCTATGGCTACACCTTC.

The chain recombines TRBV11-3 with TRBJ2-2; 11 bases map to TRBD2. CDR1 and CDR2 (germline): SGHNT, YENEEA. The CDR3 is 15 amino acids. The junction had 2 bases not matched to a gene; V was cut back by 4 bases and J by 4 bases. The CDR3 reads CASSSLAGGTGELFF. The DNA for the CDR3 is TGTGCCAGCAGCTCTCTAGCGGGGGGCACCGGGGAGCTGTTTTTT.

The chain has TRBV5-1 and TRBJ2-7; D not certain. The CDR3 loop spans 13 amino acids. V was clipped by 0 bases and J by 3 bases, with 7 bases between them. Germline CDR1 is SGHRS and CDR2 is YFSETQ. The CDR3 DNA is TGCGCCAGCAGCTTGGGTTACAGCTACGAGCAGTACTTC. Translation: CASSLGYSYEQYF.